These 3 T cell receptor beta chains share one sample of origin, sequenced in a study of cytomegalovirus exposure and HLA in healthy donors. A multiplex PCR was run with 60 Vbeta primers and 13 Jbeta primers. Profiled with immunoSEQ multiplex PCR; TCRdb holds only in-frame clones, not every one. Here the sample spans 95,000 to 150,000 clones, 83% being singletons. Sequencing was carried out using PBMCs. The source of these receptors is a man between 18 and 29 years old in good health and CMV-seropositive.

This chain connects TRBV10-3 to TRBJ2-5; D possibly corresponds to TRBD1 (6 bases). V gave up 8 bases and J gave up 5 bases, with 18 bases separating them. The CDR3 has 14 amino acids. The germline gives CDR1 ENHRY, CDR2 SYGVKD. The CDR3 region has the DNA TGTGCCATCGGAGGTGACAGGCCGGAGGAGACCCAGTACTTC. Translating it yields CAIGGDRPEETQYF.

The chain recombines TRBV5-1 with TRBJ2-3; TRBD2 matches at 12 bases. This CDR3 is built from 14 residues. Germline V gene lookup returns CDR1 SGHRS and CDR2 YFSETQ. With V trimmed by 6 bases and J by 4 bases, 3 bases remained unmatched. The CDR3, as DNA: TGCGCCAGCACTCTAGCGGGGGGGCCAGATACGCAGTATTTT. It codes for CASTLAGGPDTQYF.

This clone was found a few times. The chain carries TRBV5-6 and TRBJ1-1, with D possibly TRBD1 on 6 matching bases. Germline assignment: CDR1 SGHDT and CDR2 YYEEEE. The V end lost 5 bases, the J end lost 5 bases, and 10 bases lay between the germline ends. The CDR3 has 12 amino acids. This CDR3 reads CASSYRVTEAFF. CDR3 in DNA: TGTGCCAGCAGTTACAGGGTTACTGAAGCTTTCTTT.